This TCR beta chain was sequenced in a study of vaccination effects on CD4 cells after COVID-19. Whole-study findings and limits: Whether induced by infection or by vaccine, clones showed marked clonal contraction late after vaccination. Convalescent patients were few in the study, and early post-infection timepoints were absent.

Sequencing used immunoSEQ multiplex PCR; TCRdb keeps in-frame clones, though not all of them. The sample includes about 79,000 clones, around four fifths of them seen just once. CDR1 is SGHTA, CDR2 FQGTGA, per germline. The CDR3 is 14 residues long. V was trimmed by 5 bases and J by 7 bases, leaving 12 bases between them. Concerning this clone itself: No antigen is known for it.

Peptide-pool stimulation followed by sequencing identified expanded antigen-specific CD4+ clonotypes in the ViraFEST assay. Following culture for approximately ten days, CD4+ T cells were isolated. All vaccine recipients tested negative for nucleocapsid antibodies and had never contracted SARS-CoV-2 infection. The source material was CD4+ T cells from PBMCs cultured with HCoV-229E spike peptides, sampled before COVID-19 vaccination. This receptor was obtained from a human donor who received a COVID-19 vaccine. This chain joins TRBV7-3 and TRBJ1-6, with D maybe TRBD1 (6 bases). CDR3 residues: CASSAGTLNSPLHF. For the CDR3, the DNA is TGTGCCAGCAGCGCCGGGACACTAAATTCACCCCTCCACTTT.